This passage covers 26 T cell receptor beta chains from one sample sequenced in a study of T cells in Graves' hyperthyroidism and ophthalmopathy. There were TCR beta CDR3 regions amplified from RNA transcripts. RT-PCR in the first round (using the HTBI primer set) targeted the TCR CDR3. TCRdb processed the multiplex PCR reads anew with MiXCR; each CDR3 protein has one entry. Here the sample spans about 300,000 distinct CDR3 sequences, roughly 20% being singletons. The sequenced material came from blood. All receptors derive from a man over 45 with Graves' ophthalmopathy.

A few counts support this clonotype. The chain has TRBV27 and TRBJ1-2; D not resolved. The CDR3 totals 13 residues. The germline V and J ends were trimmed by 0 bases and 4 bases, with 6 bases remaining between them. Germline V gene sequence: CDR1 MNHEY, CDR2 SMNVEV (reference sequence). The CDR3 is CASSLSSGYGYTF. CDR3 sequence (DNA): TGTGCCAGCAGTTTATCTTCAGGCTATGGCTACACCTTC.

This clonotype was observed many times. This chain uses TRBV14 with TRBJ2-3, with D tentatively TRBD2 (6 bases). The V and J ends lost 0 bases and 0 bases respectively, with 13 bases between them. CDR1 is SGHDN and CDR2 is FVKESK in the germline V gene. The CDR3 spans 17 residues. CDR3: CASSQDAAGTSTDTQYF. The DNA of the CDR3 is TGTGCCAGCAGCCAAGACGCCGCAGGGACTAGCACAGATACGCAGTATTTT.

The chain is built from TRBV9 and TRBJ2-7; TRBD1 matches 8 bases. CDR3 length equals 14 residues. V shed 0 bases, J shed 5 bases, and the junction held 4 bases outside the gene matches. CDR1 and CDR2 from the germline V gene are SGDLS and YYNGEE. The CDR3 region has the DNA TGTGCCAGCAGCGTAGGGACAGGGACCGACGAGCAGTACTTC. Translation gives CASSVGTGTDEQYF.

This clonotype came up many times. The chain links TRBV3-1 to TRBJ2-1, with D perhaps TRBD2 (6 bases). V was trimmed by 3 bases and J by 6 bases, leaving 6 bases between them. The CDR3 contains 12 residues. Germline CDR1 and CDR2: LGHDT and YNNKEL (reference sequence). CDR3 nucleotide sequence: TGTGCCAGCAGCCAGGGACTCAATGAGCAGTTCTTC. Its translation: CASSQGLNEQFF.

This chain joins TRBV9 and TRBJ2-2; 8 nucleotides agree with TRBD1. CDR3 size: 16 residues. V trimming: 3 bases; J trimming: 7 bases; junction bases outside the gene matches: 11. Germline values: CDR1 SGDLS, CDR2 YYNGEE. CDR3 DNA sequence: TGTGCCAGCAGCGCCGGGCTGAGACAGGGGAACGGGGAGCTGTTTTTT. It translates to CASSAGLRQGNGELFF.

This clonotype was seen repeatedly, ten times or more. V usage is TRBV7-2 and J usage is TRBJ1-5; D is unclear. The ends were cut back, 2 bases at V and 5 bases at J, with 7 bases in the middle. CDR3 length equals 13 residues. The germline V gene encodes CDR1 SGHTA and CDR2 FQGNSA. This CDR3 reads CASSLSSDQPQHF. Here the CDR3 DNA reads TGTGCCAGCAGCTTAAGTTCCGATCAGCCCCAGCATTTT.

This chain connects TRBV11-2 to TRBJ2-5; TRBD2 matches at 7 bases. Germline assignment: CDR1 SGHAT and CDR2 FQNNGV. The CDR3 has 13 amino acids. V trimming: 5 bases; J trimming: 1 base; junction bases outside the gene matches: 1. CDR3 in amino acids: CASSRLAQETQYF. Written as DNA, the CDR3 is TGTGCCAGCAGCCGACTAGCCCAAGAGACCCAGTACTTC.

This clonotype has at least ten counts. The chain has TRBV7-9 and TRBJ2-7; perhaps TRBD1 as D (7 bases). The CDR3 runs 15 residues. Germline CDR1 SEHNR, CDR2 FQNEAQ (reference sequence). The V end was cut by 5 bases, the J end by 4 bases, with 18 bases between. Here the CDR3 DNA reads TGTGCCAGCAGCGCCCCCGGGGCAGGGGGGTACGAGCAGTACTTC. Protein product: CASSAPGAGGYEQYF.

The V and J genes are TRBV7-6 and TRBJ2-1; TRBD2 agrees at 10 bases. Germline values: CDR1 SGHVS, CDR2 FNYEAQ. The CDR3 runs 16 residues. V dropped 1 base and J dropped 3; count of bases not matched to a gene: 3. The CDR3 reads CASSLVTSGFYNEQFF. The CDR3 region has the DNA TGTGCCAGCAGCTTAGTGACTAGCGGGTTCTACAATGAGCAGTTCTTC.

This clonotype showed up many times. The chain has TRBV2 and TRBJ2-1; TRBD1 is a possible D gene (5 bases). The CDR3 consists of 14 residues. Trimming pared 4 bases from V and 6 bases from J, leaving 13 bases between. From germline, CDR1 is SNHLY and CDR2 FYNNEI. DNA for the CDR3: TGTGCCAGCAGTGTAAGCAGGGTGGGCAATGAGCAGTTCTTC. Its protein is CASSVSRVGNEQFF.

This chain connects TRBV5-1 to TRBJ2-2; weak D call: TRBD1 (6 bases). The V gene lost 1 base and the J gene lost 1 base, with 11 bases spanning the gap. Germline V lookup: CDR1 SGHRS, CDR2 YFSETQ. The CDR3 has 16 amino acids. CDR3 bases: TGCGCCAGCAGCTTGAGCCCGGACAGGAACACCGGGGAGCTGTTTTTT. Protein product: CASSLSPDRNTGELFF.

This clonotype occurred a few times. V usage is TRBV11-3 and J usage is TRBJ2-3; tentatively, D is TRBD2 (6 bases). CDR3 length equals 16 residues. In germline, CDR1 is SGHNT, CDR2 YENEEA. Trimming stripped 5 bases from V and 5 bases from J, with 20 bases between. CDR3 in DNA: TGTGCCAGCAGCCAAGCGTTTGGATTGGGGGGAGATACGCAGTATTTT. Protein sequence: CASSQAFGLGGDTQYF.

This clonotype was picked up a small number of times. The J gene is TRBJ2-3, the V gene TRBV12-3 or TRBV12-4; 8 positions agree with TRBD2. The length of the CDR3 is 16 residues. V shed 5 bases, J shed 2 bases, and the junction held 9 bases outside the gene matches. The CDR3 loop reads CASSGRREEDTDTQYF. In DNA form, the CDR3 reads TGTGCCAGCAGTGGCCGGCGGGAGGAGGACACAGATACGCAGTATTTT.

At least ten counts were recorded for this clonotype. This chain links TRBV11-2 with TRBJ2-1; 7 positions match TRBD2. This CDR3 has 13 residues. J lost 4 bases, V lost 5 bases, and 2 bases had no gene match. CDR1 SGHAT and CDR2 FQNNGV come from the germline V gene. The CDR3 DNA reads as TGTGCCAGCAGCAATAGCGGGTACAATGAGCAGTTCTTC. It codes for CASSNSGYNEQFF.

The chain links TRBV24-1 to TRBJ1-2; D gene uncertain. Trimming removed 5 bases from V and 2 bases from J, with 5 bases in between. Germline loops: CDR1 KGHDR, CDR2 SFDVKD. The CDR3 extends over 12 amino acids. The CDR3 DNA follows: TGTGCCACCAGTGCGTCAAACTATGGCTACACCTTC. This sequence encodes CATSASNYGYTF.

This clonotype has a handful of counts. This sequence joins TRBV5-6 and TRBJ2-3, with D tentatively TRBD1 (5 bases). V was cut by 2 bases and J by 4 bases, with 14 bases left in between. Germline V lookup: CDR1 SGHDT, CDR2 YYEEEE. The CDR3 is 15 amino acids. CDR3 nucleotides: TGTGCCAGCAGCTTCAGGGTTATCAGGGCAGATACGCAGTATTTT. This translates into CASSFRVIRADTQYF.

Ten or more counts support this clonotype. The chain combines TRBV29-1 with TRBJ2-2; 9 bases map to TRBD2. Germline CDR1 and CDR2: SQVTM and ANQGSEA. After removal of 4 bases from V and 7 bases from J, the junction contained 7 bases not matched to a gene. CDR3 length equals 14 residues. DNA for the CDR3: TGCAGCGTTGGGCCGACTAGCGGAAGCGGGGAGCTGTTTTTT. Protein product: CSVGPTSGSGELFF.

The chain uses TRBV6-1 and TRBJ2-1; 9 nucleotides agree with TRBD1. CDR1 is MNHNS, CDR2 SASEGT, per germline. V was pared by 5 bases and J by 6 bases, with 5 bases of the junction left unmatched. The CDR3 extends over 14 amino acids. In nucleotides, the CDR3 is TGTGCCAGCAGTTACACGGGACAGGGCAATGAGCAGTTCTTC. Protein sequence: CASSYTGQGNEQFF.

This clonotype was recorded many times. V and J are TRBV11-1 and TRBJ2-1, with 7 bases aligning to TRBD2. The ends lost 5 bases at V and 7 bases at J; junction bases unmatched: 2. CDR1 SGHAT and CDR2 FQDESV come from the germline V gene (reference sequence). CDR3 length equals 12 residues. The CDR3 DNA reads as TGTGCCAGCAGCGACGGGGGGAATGAGCAGTTCTTC. This codes for CASSDGGNEQFF. The variable domain in full, completed from reference TRBV11-1 and TRBJ2-1, reads EAEVAQSPRYKITEKSQAVAFWCDPISGHATLYWYRQILGQGPELLVQFQDESVVDDSQLPKDRFSAERLKGVDSTLKIQPAELGDSAMYLCASSDGGNEQFFGPGTRLTVL.

This clonotype has only a few counts. The chain has TRBV18 and TRBJ2-1; no firm D call. The CDR3 has 14 residues. V lost 1 base and J 6 bases, leaving 10 bases between the germline ends. Germline CDR1 is KGHSH and CDR2 is LQKENI. DNA of the CDR3: TGTGCCAGCTCACCACTTTCTGGGCCCAATGAGCAGTTCTTC. This sequence encodes CASSPLSGPNEQFF.

The chain recombines TRBV5-1 with TRBJ2-1; TRBD2 agrees at 12 bases. Germline V CDR1 and CDR2: SGHRS, YFSETQ. The trim removed 3 bases at V and 7 bases at J, leaving 8 bases unmatched. The CDR3 has 16 amino acids. DNA of the CDR3: TGCGCCAGCAGCTCGCCGAGGACTAGCGGGACTAATGAGCAGTTCTTC. Amino acid sequence: CASSSPRTSGTNEQFF. The full variable domain, its missing parts supplied by reference TRBV5-1 and TRBJ2-1, is KAGVTQTPRYLIKTRGQQVTLSCSPISGHRSVSWYQQTPGQGLQFLFEYFSETQRNKGNFPGRFSGRQFSNSRSEMNVSTLELGDSALYLCASSSPRTSGTNEQFFGPGTRLTVL.

This clonotype was recorded at least ten times. The chain links TRBV29-1 to TRBJ2-7; tentatively, D is TRBD2 (5 bases). The CDR3 is 13 amino acids. Germline V CDR1 and CDR2: SQVTM, ANQGSEA. Trimming cost V 6 bases and J 2 bases, with 14 bases left between them. CDR3 nucleotides: TGCAGCGTCAAATCCGGGGTAACCTACGAGCAGTACTTC. Encoded protein: CSVKSGVTYEQYF.

This clonotype has at least ten counts. This sequence joins TRBV28 and TRBJ2-6; tentative D call: TRBD1 (5 bases). The CDR3 contains 16 residues. Trimming took off 5 bases at V and 2 bases at J, with 13 bases between the two ends. Per the germline V gene, CDR1 is MDHEN and CDR2 is SYDVKM. The CDR3 sequence: CASSPIQGPGANVLTF. In DNA, the CDR3 is TGTGCCAGCAGTCCCATTCAGGGTCCTGGGGCCAACGTCCTGACTTTC.

This clonotype came up many times. The chain employs TRBV30 and TRBJ1-5; D is unclear. Germline CDR1 GTSNPN, CDR2 SVGIG (reference sequence). CDR3 length: 15 amino acids. Trimming shortened V by 5 bases and J by 1 base, and 15 bases separated the two germline ends. The CDR3 nucleotides read TGTGCCTGGTCCCAAGCGGGCTCGAGCAATCAGCCCCAGCATTTT. Protein product: CAWSQAGSSNQPQHF. Supplemented by reference TRBV30 and TRBJ1-5, the full variable domain reads SQTIHQWPATLVQPVGSPLSLECTVEGTSNPNLYWYRQAAGRGLQLLFYSVGIGQISSEVPQNLSASRPQDRQFILSSKKLLLSDSGFYLCAWSQAGSSNQPQHFGDGTRLSIL.

This clonotype showed up many times. The V gene is TRBV3-1, the J gene TRBJ2-7; D remains ambiguous. The germline V gene encodes CDR1 LGHDT and CDR2 YNNKEL (reference sequence). This CDR3 is built from 12 residues. V was trimmed by 1 base and J by 4 bases, leaving 5 bases between them. The CDR3, as DNA: TGTGCCAGCAGCCAAGCTTTTTACGAGCAGTACTTC. Amino acids: CASSQAFYEQYF.

The chain employs TRBV18 and TRBJ1-3; D is ambiguous. The V end was cut by 5 bases, the J end by 0 bases, with 11 bases between. Germline lookup yields CDR1 KGHSH and CDR2 LQKENI. The CDR3 spans 15 residues. Written as DNA, the CDR3 is TGTGCCAGCTCAAAAGACCAGAGCTCTGGAAACACCATATATTTT. This encodes CASSKDQSSGNTIYF.